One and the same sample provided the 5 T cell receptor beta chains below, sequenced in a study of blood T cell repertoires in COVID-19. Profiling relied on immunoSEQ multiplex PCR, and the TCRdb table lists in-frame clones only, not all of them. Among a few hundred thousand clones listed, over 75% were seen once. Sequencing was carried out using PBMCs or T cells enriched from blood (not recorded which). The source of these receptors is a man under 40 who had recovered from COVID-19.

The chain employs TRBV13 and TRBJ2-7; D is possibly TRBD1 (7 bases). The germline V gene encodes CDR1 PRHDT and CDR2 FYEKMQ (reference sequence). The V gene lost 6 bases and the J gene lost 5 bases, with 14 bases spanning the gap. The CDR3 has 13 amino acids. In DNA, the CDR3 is TGTGCCAGCAGAGATGGAGGGGGCGACGAGCAGTACTTC. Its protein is CASRDGGGDEQYF. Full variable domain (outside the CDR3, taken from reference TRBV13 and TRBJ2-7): AAGVIQSPRHLIKEKRETATLKCYPIPRHDTVYWYQQGPGQDPQFLISFYEKMQSDKGSIPDRFSAQQFSDYHSELNMSSLELGDSALYFCASRDGGGDEQYFGPGTRLTVT.

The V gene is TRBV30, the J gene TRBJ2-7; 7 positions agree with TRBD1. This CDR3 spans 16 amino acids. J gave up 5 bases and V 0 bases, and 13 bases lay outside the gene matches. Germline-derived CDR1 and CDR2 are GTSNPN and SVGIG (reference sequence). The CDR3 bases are TGTGCCTGGAGTGTCAGGAGGCAGGGGGAGAACCACGAGCAGTACTTC. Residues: CAWSVRRQGENHEQYF. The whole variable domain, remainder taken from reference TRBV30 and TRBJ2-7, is SQTIHQWPATLVQPVGSPLSLECTVEGTSNPNLYWYRQAAGRGLQLLFYSVGIGQISSEVPQNLSASRPQDRQFILSSKKLLLSDSGFYLCAWSVRRQGENHEQYFGPGTRLTVT.

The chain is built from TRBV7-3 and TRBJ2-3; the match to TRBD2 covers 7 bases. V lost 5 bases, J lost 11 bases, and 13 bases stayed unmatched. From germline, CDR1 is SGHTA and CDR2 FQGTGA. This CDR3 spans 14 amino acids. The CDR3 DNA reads TGTGCCAGCAGCCAAACGCCCTCTAGCGGCCTGCAGTATTTT. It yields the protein CASSQTPSSGLQYF.

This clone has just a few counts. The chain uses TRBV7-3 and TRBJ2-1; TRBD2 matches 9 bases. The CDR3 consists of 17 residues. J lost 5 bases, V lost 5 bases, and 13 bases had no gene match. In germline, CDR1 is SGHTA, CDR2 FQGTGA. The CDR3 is CASSRQAATSGDNEQFF. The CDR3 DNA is TGTGCCAGCAGCCGCCAGGCCGCGACTAGCGGTGACAATGAGCAGTTCTTC.

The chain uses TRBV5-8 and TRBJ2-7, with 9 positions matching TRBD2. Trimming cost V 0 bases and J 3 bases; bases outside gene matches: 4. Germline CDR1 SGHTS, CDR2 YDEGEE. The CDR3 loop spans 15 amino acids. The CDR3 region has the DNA TGTGCCAGCAGCTTGGGACTAGCGGTGATCTACGAGCAGTACTTC. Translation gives CASSLGLAVIYEQYF. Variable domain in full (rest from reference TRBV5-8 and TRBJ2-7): EAGVTQSPTHLIKTRGQQATLRCSPISGHTSVYWYQQALGLGLQFLLWYDEGEERNRGNFPPRFSGRQFPNYSSELNVNALELEDSALYLCASSLGLAVIYEQYFGPGTRLTVT.